This T cell receptor (beta chain) stems from a study of cytomegalovirus exposure and HLA in healthy donors. The V and J ends lost 1 base and 7 bases respectively, with 20 bases between them. Looked up from germline, CDR1 is MGHRA and CDR2 is YSYEKL. This CDR3 spans 17 amino acids. Notes on the study in general: The authors excluded some V segments, including TRBV6-2 and TRBV6-3, as indistinguishable.

It was with 60 Vbeta and 13 Jbeta primers that the PCR ran. Sequencing used immunoSEQ multiplex PCR; TCRdb keeps in-frame clones, though not all of them. Its table records tens of thousands of clones. About this clone itself: Antigen specificity is unknown.

The sequence was collected from a woman aged 40 to 50 in good health and CMV-seropositive. The sequenced material came from PBMCs. This chain links TRBV4-1 with TRBJ2-1; possible D gene TRBD2, 5 bases. CDR3 in DNA: TGCGCCAGCAGCCAAGGTTTGGGGTGGGAGCGGTGGAATGAGCAGTTCTTC. Residues: CASSQGLGWERWNEQFF.